The 23 T cell receptor beta chains below come from one sample, sequenced in a study of molecular identifiers for immune sequencing clone quantification. TCRdb itself ran the PCR reads through MiXCR, one entry per CDR3 protein. The sample has around 480,000 distinct CDR3 sequences; over 20% are singletons. What was sequenced was naive CD8+ T cells from blood, with Jurkat cell RNA spiked in. The sample's subset: FACS-sorted CD8+CD4-CCR7+CD45RA+ naive T cells. The receptors come from a human donor in good health. Some libraries in this study had Jurkat cell RNA spiked in.

V and J are TRBV7-9 and TRBJ2-7; D may correspond to TRBD1 or TRBD2 (5 bases each). The CDR3 sequence is 16 residues long. Trimming cost V 4 bases and J 0 bases, with 16 bases left between them. Germline V gene lookup returns CDR1 SEHNR and CDR2 FQNEAQ (reference sequence). The CDR3 here is CASSSDGTDSSYEQYF. CDR3 sequence (DNA): TGTGCCAGCAGCTCCGATGGGACGGATAGCTCCTACGAGCAGTACTTC.

In its sample, this clonotype was seen many times. The chain couples TRBV7-9 to TRBJ2-7; maybe TRBD1 (5 bases). The V gene's germline CDR1 is SEHNR and CDR2 FQNEAQ (reference sequence). Between the trimmed V and J ends, which lost 0 bases and 0 bases, there was a span of 12 bases. This CDR3 has 16 residues. The CDR3 reads CASSLARGRASYEQYF. The CDR3 DNA reads as TGTGCCAGCAGCTTAGCGCGCGGCAGGGCCTCCTACGAGCAGTACTTC.

This clonotype turned up a few times. The genes are TRBV5-6 and TRBJ2-5, with D tentatively TRBD1 or TRBD2 (5 bases each). Trimming left V 4 bases short and J 13 bases short, with 17 bases between. The length of the CDR3 is 12 residues. The germline CDR1 and CDR2 sequences are SGHDT and YYEEEE. Written as DNA, the CDR3 is TGTGCCAGCAGCGCCGGGACCTATGAGGGGTACTTC. Translation gives CASSAGTYEGYF.

About this clonotype: A much larger clone lies a single base off, so this may be a read error. The chain joins TRBV7-9 to TRBJ2-2; D is possibly TRBD1 (5 bases). Germline V gene sequence: CDR1 SEHNR, CDR2 FQNEAQ (reference sequence). There are 15 residues in the CDR3. With 7 bases removed from V and 1 base from J, the gap between germline ends came to 13 bases. CDR3: CASNLTGENTGELFF. In DNA form, the CDR3 reads TGTGCCAGCAACCTCACAGGAGAGAACACCGGGGAGCTGTTTTTT.

This clonotype turned up a few times. The chain recombines TRBV10-3 with TRBJ2-3; TRBD1 matches 11 bases. The CDR3 runs to 16 residues. Germline trimming cut 6 bases from V and 4 bases from J; bases unmatched to any gene: 9. In germline, CDR1 is ENHRY, CDR2 SYGVKD. This chain's CDR3 is CAIRTPGQGVADTQYF. The CDR3 coding sequence is TGTGCCATCAGGACACCGGGACAGGGGGTAGCAGATACGCAGTATTTT.

This clonotype was counted ten times or more. J is TRBJ2-1 and V is TRBV7-2; tentatively, D is TRBD2 (7 bases). Per germline, CDR1 SGHTA and CDR2 FQGNSA. V lost 1 base and J 0 bases, leaving 10 bases between the germline ends. The CDR3 extends over 16 amino acids. The CDR3 loop is CASSLVGGVSYNEQFF. Written as DNA, the CDR3 is TGTGCCAGCAGCTTAGTAGGGGGGGTCTCCTACAATGAGCAGTTCTTC.

This clonotype was found a few times. The chain has TRBV12-3 or TRBV12-4 and TRBJ2-7, with D unclear. The CDR3 extends over 15 amino acids. V lost 1 base to trimming and J lost 0 bases, with 10 bases between them. The CDR3 loop is CASSLVAGYSYEQYF. The CDR3 coding sequence is TGTGCCAGCAGTTTAGTGGCAGGCTACTCCTACGAGCAGTACTTC.

Only a few counts were recorded for this clonotype. J is TRBJ2-2 and V is TRBV4-3; 11 bases line up with TRBD2. The junction had 20 bases not matched to a gene; V was cut back by 0 bases and J by 2 bases. The CDR3 contains 23 residues. Per the germline V gene, CDR1 is LGHNA and CDR2 is YSLEER. The CDR3 bases are TGCGCCAGCAGCCAAGAGGGAGGGGGCAACACTAGCGGGAGTCTCGCAAACACCGGGGAGCTGTTTTTT. This sequence encodes CASSQEGGGNTSGSLANTGELFF.

This clonotype came up once. Possible read error: a much larger clone is one base away. This chain uses TRBV7-4 with TRBJ2-7; 10 bases align to TRBD2. The V gene's germline CDR1 is SGHVT and CDR2 SQSDAQ. The length of the CDR3 is 15 residues. DNA of the CDR3: TGTGCCAGCGGCTTGGTAGCGGGAGGTCCTCACGAGCAGTACTTC. Residues: CASGLVAGGPHEQYF. The full variable domain, with the rest looked up from reference TRBV7-4 and TRBJ2-7, is GAGVSQSPRYKVAKRGRDVALRCDSISGHVTLYWYRQTLGQGSEVLTYSQSDAQRDKSGRPSGRFSAERPERSVSTLKIQRTEQGDSAVYLCASGLVAGGPHEQYFGPGTRLTVT.

In DNA form, the CDR3 reads TGTGCCAGCTCACCACCGGGACAGGTAGACTACGAGCAGTACTTC. Translating it yields CASSPPGQVDYEQYF. The chain carries TRBV18 and TRBJ2-7; 8 nucleotides agree with TRBD1. The germline V gene has CDR1 KGHSH and CDR2 LQKENI. The CDR3 consists of 15 residues. V lost 0 bases, J lost 3 bases, and 4 bases stayed unmatched. The complete variable domain, with remaining parts taken from reference TRBV18 and TRBJ2-7, reads NAGVMQNPRHLVRRRGQEARLRCSPMKGHSHVYWYRQLPEEGLKFMVYLQKENIIDESGMPKERFSAEFPKEGPSILRIQQVVRGDSAAYFCASSPPGQVDYEQYFGPGTRLTVT.

The gene calls are TRBV6-2 or TRBV6-3 and TRBJ1-2, with D hard to call. CDR1 MNHEY and CDR2 SVGEGT come from the germline V gene. The CDR3 totals 17 residues. V was trimmed by 0 bases and J by 4 bases, leaving 18 bases between them. The CDR3 sequence: CASSYSMGQLKPYGYTF. In nucleotides, the CDR3 is TGTGCCAGCAGTTACTCCATGGGTCAGCTGAAACCCTATGGCTACACCTTC.

This rearrangement joins TRBV4-2 to TRBJ2-7; D may be TRBD2 (7 bases). The germline CDR1 and CDR2 sequences are LGHNA and YNFKEQ. V lost 1 base, J lost 7 bases, and 17 bases lay in between. The CDR3 extends over 15 amino acids. The DNA of the CDR3 is TGTGCCAGCAGCCAAGGACCTGGGGGGGCCATGGAGCAGTACTTC. This sequence encodes CASSQGPGGAMEQYF.

This clonotype was detected many times. The rearrangement links TRBV30 to TRBJ2-3; 14 bases fit TRBD2. Germline trimming cut 2 bases from V and 5 bases from J; bases unmatched to any gene: 6. CDR3 length: 16 residues. Germline V gene lookup returns CDR1 GTSNPN and CDR2 SVGIG (reference sequence). CDR3 residues: CAWSQTSGGVLDTQYF. The CDR3 DNA is TGTGCCTGGAGTCAGACTAGCGGGGGGGTTTTAGATACGCAGTATTTT.

A few counts support this clonotype. The gene calls are TRBV7-3 and TRBJ2-1; the D is unclear. The V and J ends lost 4 bases and 10 bases respectively, with 11 bases between them. Germline lookup yields CDR1 SGHTA and CDR2 FQGTGA. The CDR3 covers 12 residues. Here the CDR3 DNA reads TGTGCCAGCAGCTCGGACCATTACGAGCAGTTCTTC. This encodes CASSSDHYEQFF.

The chain links TRBV7-3 to TRBJ2-1; 7 nucleotides match TRBD1. The trim removed 1 base at V and 5 bases at J, leaving 14 bases unmatched. The CDR3 contains 18 residues. CDR1 SGHTA and CDR2 FQGTGA come from the germline V gene. CDR3 sequence: CASSLRDGAGTEDNEQFF. In DNA form, the CDR3 reads TGTGCCAGCAGCTTAAGAGATGGGGCCGGGACAGAGGACAATGAGCAGTTCTTC.

As regards this clonotype: At one end, the junction sequence differs from germline, possibly due to a read error. The rearrangement uses TRBV6-6 and TRBJ2-1; D is uncertain. Germline V gives CDR1 MNHNY, CDR2 SVGAGI (reference sequence). This CDR3 has 15 amino acids. The chain's CDR3 is CASGYSRHAGGEQFF. CDR3 DNA sequence: TGTGCCAGCGGTTACTCCCGACACGCCGGCGGTGAGCAGTTCTTC.

This clonotype was seen a handful of times. The V gene is TRBV30, the J gene TRBJ2-2; D not certain. CDR3 length: 13 amino acids. CDR1 is GTSNPN and CDR2 is SVGIG in the germline V gene (reference sequence). The V end was cut by 4 bases, the J end by 7 bases, with 13 bases between. The CDR3 DNA reads TGTGCCTGGACTCGTCAGTCTGGCGGGGAGCTGTTTTTT. Protein: CAWTRQSGGELFF.

This clonotype turned up a few times. The J gene is TRBJ2-2, the V gene TRBV6-2 or TRBV6-3, with D perhaps matching TRBD1 (5 bases). V was cut by 0 bases and J by 3 bases, with 11 bases left in between. Germline values: CDR1 MNHEY, CDR2 SVGEGT. The CDR3 length is 16 residues. CDR3 DNA sequence: TGTGCCAGCAGTTACTCCCAGGGTTGGTACACCGGGGAGCTGTTTTTT. Protein sequence: CASSYSQGWYTGELFF.

This chain joins TRBV7-9 and TRBJ1-2; D possibly corresponds to TRBD1 (5 bases). Germline CDR1 SEHNR, CDR2 FQNEAQ (reference sequence). The CDR3 runs to 15 residues. V lost 1 base, J lost 2 bases, and 11 bases lay in between. This CDR3 is CASSLVGRENYGYTF. As DNA, the CDR3 is TGTGCCAGCAGCTTAGTAGGCAGGGAAAACTATGGCTACACCTTC. Looking up the rest from reference TRBV7-9 and TRBJ1-2 gives the full variable domain: DTGVSQNPRHKITKRGQNVTFRCDPISEHNRLYWYRQTLGQGPEFLTYFQNEAQLEKSRLLSDRFSAERPKGSFSTLEIQRTEQGDSAMYLCASSLVGRENYGYTFGSGTRLTVV.

The chain uses TRBV29-1 and TRBJ2-3, with D tentatively TRBD2 (6 bases). In germline, CDR1 is SQVTM, CDR2 ANQGSEA. V dropped 3 bases and J dropped 5 bases, with 9 bases sitting between them. The CDR3 contains 12 residues. CDR3 amino acids: CSVEGGIDTQYF. The DNA of the CDR3 is TGCAGCGTTGAGGGAGGTATAGATACGCAGTATTTT.

This clonotype was observed a few times. This chain joins TRBV9 and TRBJ2-3, with 12 bases fitting TRBD2. Trimming cost V 4 bases and J 4 bases; bases outside gene matches: 7. CDR1 is SGDLS and CDR2 is YYNGEE in the germline V gene. The CDR3 spans 16 residues. As DNA, the CDR3 is TGTGCCAGCAGCACCAGACTAGCGGGGGAGGCAGATACGCAGTATTTT. Protein: CASSTRLAGEADTQYF.

With regard to this clonotype: A much larger clone is a single base away; this may be a read error. The chain recombines TRBV20-1 with TRBJ1-1; unclear D gene. Germline-derived CDR1 and CDR2 are DFQATT and SNEGSKA (reference sequence). The CDR3 is 14 residues long. The CDR3 DNA is TGCGGTGCTAGAGATCGGGATGGGGTCTATGAAGCTTTCTTT. Its protein product is CGARDRDGVYEAFF.

The table lists this clonotype with many counts. The chain combines TRBV7-2 with TRBJ2-7; D is unresolved. CDR1 and CDR2 from the germline V gene are SGHTA and FQGNSA. V was shortened by 5 bases and J by 0 bases, with 14 bases between the two germline ends. The CDR3 totals 15 residues. The CDR3 is CASSPHLWGSYEQYF. CDR3 nucleotide sequence: TGTGCCAGCAGCCCCCATCTCTGGGGCTCCTACGAGCAGTACTTC.